These 26 T cell receptor beta chains were sequenced from one sample in a study of blood T cell repertoires in COVID-19. Libraries were prepared by immunoSEQ multiplex PCR; TCRdb keeps only in-frame clonotypes and omits some of them. The sample lists approximately 300,000 clones, about 85% occurring once. Specimen: peripheral blood. The receptors stem from a woman in her 50s who had recovered from COVID-19.

The genes are TRBV7-2 and TRBJ2-1; D gene ambiguous. Trimming shortened V by 5 bases and J by 10 bases, and 12 bases separated the two germline ends. Germline CDR1 SGHTA, CDR2 FQGNSA. This CDR3 comprises 12 residues. This chain's CDR3 is CASSRDVGEQFF. CDR3 sequence (DNA): TGTGCCAGCAGCCGAGACGTCGGGGAGCAGTTCTTC.

This rearrangement joins TRBV29-1 to TRBJ1-2; tentatively, D is TRBD1 (5 bases). Trimming stripped 6 bases from V and 2 bases from J, with 13 bases between. Germline CDR1 SQVTM, CDR2 ANQGSEA. The CDR3 has 13 residues. The CDR3 region has the DNA TGCAGCGTCGCCCAACAGGTGAACTATGGCTACACCTTC. Its protein product is CSVAQQVNYGYTF.

The V and J genes are TRBV12-3 or TRBV12-4 and TRBJ1-4, with a possible D match to TRBD1 (6 bases). CDR3 length equals 12 residues. Trimming stripped 7 bases from V and 8 bases from J, with 11 bases between. The CDR3 DNA reads as TGTGCCAGCACCCTCCAGGGGGAAAAACTGTTTTTT. This codes for CASTLQGEKLFF.

The chain carries TRBV7-2 and TRBJ1-3; D may be TRBD1 (5 bases). The CDR3 sequence is 17 residues long. The germline CDR1 and CDR2 sequences are SGHTA and FQGNSA. The germline V and J ends were trimmed by 3 bases and 2 bases, with 17 bases remaining between them. The CDR3 region has the DNA TGTGCCAGCAGCTTGGCAAGAACAGGTCTCCCTGGAAACACCATATATTTT. Translation gives CASSLARTGLPGNTIYF.

The V gene is TRBV28, the J gene TRBJ1-2, with 10 bases fitting TRBD1. V trimming: 8 bases; J trimming: 8 bases; junction bases outside the gene matches: 17. Germline values: CDR1 MDHEN, CDR2 SYDVKM. The CDR3 runs 16 residues. In DNA form, the CDR3 reads TGTGCCAGCGGGACGCGGGACAGGGGAAGGGTCGGAGGCTACACCTTC. It yields the protein CASGTRDRGRVGGYTF.

The rearrangement uses TRBV28 and TRBJ1-5; D remains ambiguous. Between the trimmed V and J ends, which lost 6 bases and 0 bases, there was a span of 18 bases. The CDR3 has 17 amino acids. Germline CDR1 and CDR2: MDHEN and SYDVKM. The DNA for the CDR3 is TGTGCCAGCAGGTTCCCCGGACGGGGTGGTAGCAATCAGCCCCAGCATTTT. Translating it yields CASRFPGRGGSNQPQHF.

This clone was seen just once. The chain couples TRBV28 to TRBJ2-1; weak D call: TRBD2 (5 bases). The V gene lost 3 bases and the J gene lost 0 bases, with 18 bases spanning the gap. Germline CDR1 MDHEN, CDR2 SYDVKM. The CDR3 extends over 18 amino acids. The CDR3 coding sequence is TGTGCCAGCAGTTTGCCGGCTAGCAGTCCAAGCTCCTACAATGAGCAGTTCTTC. Its protein product is CASSLPASSPSSYNEQFF.

The chain recombines TRBV6-5 with TRBJ1-5; D is uncertain. CDR3 length equals 14 residues. In germline, CDR1 is MNHEY, CDR2 SVGAGI. Trimming pared 5 bases from V and 1 base from J, leaving 9 bases between. The CDR3 reads CASSRGLSNQPQHF. In nucleotides, the CDR3 is TGTGCCAGCAGTCGGGGTCTGAGCAATCAGCCCCAGCATTTT.

J is TRBJ1-1 and V is TRBV11-3, with D unclear. CDR1 is SGHNT and CDR2 is YENEEA in the germline V gene. V was clipped by 1 base and J by 2 bases, with 5 bases between them. The CDR3 contains 13 residues. The CDR3 protein is CASSLGVNTEAFF. In nucleotides, the CDR3 is TGTGCCAGCAGCTTAGGAGTCAACACTGAAGCTTTCTTT. Supplemented by reference TRBV11-3 and TRBJ1-1, the full variable domain reads EAGVVQSPRYKIIEKKQPVAFWCNPISGHNTLYWYLQNLGQGPELLIRYENEEAVDDSQLPKDRFSAERLKGVDSTLKIQPAELGDSAVYLCASSLGVNTEAFFGQGTRLTVV.

The chain links TRBV5-1 to TRBJ2-3, with 8 bases fitting TRBD2. The V gene's germline CDR1 is SGHRS and CDR2 YFSETQ. The CDR3 is made up of 16 amino acids. Trimming took 2 bases from V and 5 from J; bases not matched to a gene: 10. The CDR3 coding sequence is TGCGCCAGCAGCTTAGTAGCGGGGCTTGGGGGAGATACGCAGTATTTT. Translated: CASSLVAGLGGDTQYF.

The CDR3 nucleotides are TGCGCCAGCAGCCACGTTCTTGGACAGGTTGGGAATCAGCCCCAGCATTTT. Translating it yields CASSHVLGQVGNQPQHF. This chain connects TRBV4-3 to TRBJ1-5, with TRBD1 matching 7 bases. Germline loops: CDR1 LGHNA, CDR2 YSLEER. V was clipped by 3 bases and J by 4 bases; unmatched bases: 12. The length of the CDR3 is 17 residues.

CDR3: CASSIDRAAEQYF. CDR3 DNA: TGTGCCAGTAGTATCGACAGGGCAGCCGAGCAGTACTTC. The chain combines TRBV19 with TRBJ2-7; 7 bases are shared with TRBD1. V was pared by 3 bases and J by 6 bases, with 5 bases of the junction left unmatched. The CDR3 has 13 amino acids. CDR1 and CDR2 (germline): LNHDA, SQIVND (reference sequence).

This rearrangement joins TRBV29-1 to TRBJ1-2, with TRBD1 as a possible D gene (5 bases). V lost 7 bases to trimming and J lost 1 base, with 16 bases between them. Germline V gene sequence: CDR1 SQVTM, CDR2 ANQGSEA. The CDR3 totals 14 residues. CDR3 in amino acids: CSANQIRDNYGYTF. The CDR3 DNA follows: TGCAGCGCAAATCAGATCAGGGATAACTATGGCTACACCTTC.

The sample holds one count of this clone. The rearrangement joins TRBV19 to TRBJ2-1; 10 bases are shared with TRBD2. The germline gives CDR1 LNHDA, CDR2 SQIVND (reference sequence). The CDR3 extends over 15 amino acids. V gave up 10 bases and J gave up 7 bases; unmatched junction bases: 13. DNA of the CDR3: TGTGCCACCCGGGGGCCTAGCGGGAGACGGAATGAGCAGTTCTTC. This gives the protein CATRGPSGRRNEQFF.

J is TRBJ2-5 and V is TRBV7-2; D is uncertain. Germline values: CDR1 SGHTA, CDR2 FQGNSA. The CDR3 extends over 14 amino acids. Trimming removed 1 base from V and 2 bases from J, with 8 bases in between. The CDR3 DNA follows: TGTGCCAGCAGCTTAGGGCAGATACAAGAGACCCAGTACTTC. Its protein product is CASSLGQIQETQYF.

The chain carries TRBV27 and TRBJ1-6; D gene unclear. CDR3 length: 14 amino acids. Germline V lookup: CDR1 MNHEY, CDR2 SMNVEV (reference sequence). V lost 3 bases to trimming and J lost 8 bases, with 11 bases between them. Here the CDR3 reads CASSFLARDSPLHF. DNA of the CDR3: TGTGCCAGCAGTTTCCTAGCGCGGGATTCACCCCTCCACTTT.

A few counts support this clone. The chain links TRBV13 to TRBJ2-3, with TRBD2 matching 9 bases. V lost 1 base and J lost 2; bases outside the gene matches: 10. Germline CDR1 reads PRHDT; CDR2 reads FYEKMQ (reference sequence). CDR3 length: 18 residues. The CDR3 is CASSLVFRGGAFTDTQYF. Written as DNA, the CDR3 is TGTGCCAGCAGCTTAGTATTTCGCGGGGGGGCGTTCACAGATACGCAGTATTTT.

The rearrangement links TRBV21-1 to TRBJ1-2; the table names TRBD1, a call not compared with the DNA. TRBV21-1 is assigned pseudogene status. This CDR3 spans 16 amino acids. This chain's CDR3 is CASRKPTQGLHYGYTF. The DNA of the CDR3 is TGTGCCAGCAGGAAGCCGACACAGGGCCTCCACTATGGCTACACCTTC.

The CDR3 DNA follows: TGTGCCAGCAGCCAAGCAACAGGGGGCAGCTATGGCTACACCTTC. Protein sequence: CASSQATGGSYGYTF. J is TRBJ1-2 and V is TRBV4-2; 9 nucleotides agree with TRBD1. J gave up 4 bases and V 1 base, and 4 bases lay outside the gene matches. Germline CDR1 LGHNA, CDR2 YNFKEQ. The CDR3 is 15 residues long.

J is TRBJ2-3 and V is TRBV19; D gene ambiguous. Germline lookup yields CDR1 LNHDA and CDR2 SQIVND (reference sequence). V lost 3 bases and J 4 bases, leaving 5 bases between the germline ends. The CDR3 consists of 12 residues. The CDR3 protein is CASSMSPDTQYF. In DNA form, the CDR3 reads TGTGCCAGTAGTATGAGTCCAGATACGCAGTATTTT.

This chain joins TRBV18 and TRBJ2-2; D might be TRBD2 (5 bases). The CDR3 length is 15 residues. Trimming took 3 bases from V and 5 from J, leaving 13 bases between them. Germline-derived CDR1 and CDR2 are KGHSH and LQKENI. CDR3 residues: CASSPFFSGTGELFF. CDR3 nucleotides: TGTGCCAGCTCACCGTTTTTCTCGGGGACCGGGGAGCTGTTTTTT.

This chain joins TRBV7-8 and TRBJ2-3, with a weak D call TRBD2 (6 bases). The germline CDR1 and CDR2 sequences are SGHVS and FQNEAQ. This CDR3 contains 12 residues. V lost 5 bases to trimming and J lost 6 bases, with 9 bases between them. CDR3 coding DNA: TGTGCCAGCAGCCCACGGGGGGATACGCAGTATTTT. Encoded protein: CASSPRGDTQYF. The full variable domain, its missing parts supplied by reference TRBV7-8 and TRBJ2-3, is GAGVSQSPRYKVAKRGQDVALRCDPISGHVSLFWYQQALGQGPEFLTYFQNEAQLDKSGLPSDRFFAERPEGSVSTLKIQRTQQEDSAVYLCASSPRGDTQYFGPGTRLTVL.

The chain links TRBV7-9 to TRBJ1-2; D is unresolved. V was clipped by 0 bases and J by 1 base, with 3 bases between them. Germline lookup yields CDR1 SEHNR and CDR2 FQNEAQ (reference sequence). The CDR3 has 13 amino acids. CDR3 sequence reads: CASSLALNYGYTF. CDR3 nucleotides: TGTGCCAGCAGCTTAGCCCTTAACTATGGCTACACCTTC.

The gene calls are TRBV28 and TRBJ2-7; the D gene is possibly TRBD1 (6 bases). V lost 10 bases, J lost 4 bases, and 17 bases lay in between. This CDR3 is built from 13 residues. The germline V gene encodes CDR1 MDHEN and CDR2 SYDVKM. The CDR3 coding sequence is TGTGCCACCAACAACAGGGCTCCTTACGAGCAGTACTTC. The encoded protein is CATNNRAPYEQYF.

The CDR3 here is CASSGTDTDTQYF. CDR3 nucleotides: TGTGCCAGCAGTGGGACAGACACAGATACGCAGTATTTT. The J gene is TRBJ2-3, the V gene TRBV27; 7 bases agree with TRBD1. Germline assignment: CDR1 MNHEY and CDR2 SMNVEV (reference sequence). This CDR3 has 13 residues. V was pared by 5 bases and J by 2 bases, with 1 base of the junction left unmatched.

J is TRBJ1-2 and V is TRBV19; 9 nucleotides align to TRBD1. Germline CDR1 LNHDA, CDR2 SQIVND (reference sequence). V dropped 7 bases and J dropped 5; count of bases not matched to a gene: 8. The CDR3 contains 14 residues. DNA for the CDR3: TGTGCCAGTATCAGGACAGGGGTAGGGTATGGCTACACCTTC. It codes for CASIRTGVGYGYTF.